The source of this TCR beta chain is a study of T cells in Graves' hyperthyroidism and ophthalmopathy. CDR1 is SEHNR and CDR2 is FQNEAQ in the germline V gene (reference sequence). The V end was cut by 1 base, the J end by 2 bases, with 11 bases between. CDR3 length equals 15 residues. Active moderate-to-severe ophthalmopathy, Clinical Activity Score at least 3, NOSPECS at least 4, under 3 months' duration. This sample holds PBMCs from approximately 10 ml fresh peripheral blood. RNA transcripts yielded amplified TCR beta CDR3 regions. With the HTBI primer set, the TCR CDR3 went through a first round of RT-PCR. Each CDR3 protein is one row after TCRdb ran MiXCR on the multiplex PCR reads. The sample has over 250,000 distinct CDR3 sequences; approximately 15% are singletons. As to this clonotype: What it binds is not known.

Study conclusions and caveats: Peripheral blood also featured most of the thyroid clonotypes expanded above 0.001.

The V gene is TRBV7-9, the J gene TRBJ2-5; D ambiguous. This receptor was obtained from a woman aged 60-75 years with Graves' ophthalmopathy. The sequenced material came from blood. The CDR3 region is CASSLGVSRQETQYF. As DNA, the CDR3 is TGTGCCAGCAGCTTAGGAGTTAGCAGGCAAGAGACCCAGTACTTC.